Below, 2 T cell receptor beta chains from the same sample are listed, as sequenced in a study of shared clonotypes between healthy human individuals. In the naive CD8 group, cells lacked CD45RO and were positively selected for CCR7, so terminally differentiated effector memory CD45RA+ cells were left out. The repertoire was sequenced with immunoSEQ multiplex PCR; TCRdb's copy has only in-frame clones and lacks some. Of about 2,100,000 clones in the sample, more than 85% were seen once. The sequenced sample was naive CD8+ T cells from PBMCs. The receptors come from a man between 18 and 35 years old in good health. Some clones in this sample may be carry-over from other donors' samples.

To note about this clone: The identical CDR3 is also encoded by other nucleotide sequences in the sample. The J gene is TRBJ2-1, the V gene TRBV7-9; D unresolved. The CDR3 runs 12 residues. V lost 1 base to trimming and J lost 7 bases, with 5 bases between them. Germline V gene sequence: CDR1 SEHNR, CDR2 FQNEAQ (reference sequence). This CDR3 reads CASSLVFNEQFF. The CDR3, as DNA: TGTGCCAGCAGCTTAGTTTTTAATGAGCAGTTCTTC.

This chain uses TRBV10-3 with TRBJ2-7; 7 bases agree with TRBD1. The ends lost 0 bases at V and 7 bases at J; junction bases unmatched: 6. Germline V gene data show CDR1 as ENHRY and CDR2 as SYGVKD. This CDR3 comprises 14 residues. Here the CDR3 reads CAISESTGVGEQYF. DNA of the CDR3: TGTGCCATCAGTGAGTCCACAGGGGTAGGGGAGCAGTACTTC.